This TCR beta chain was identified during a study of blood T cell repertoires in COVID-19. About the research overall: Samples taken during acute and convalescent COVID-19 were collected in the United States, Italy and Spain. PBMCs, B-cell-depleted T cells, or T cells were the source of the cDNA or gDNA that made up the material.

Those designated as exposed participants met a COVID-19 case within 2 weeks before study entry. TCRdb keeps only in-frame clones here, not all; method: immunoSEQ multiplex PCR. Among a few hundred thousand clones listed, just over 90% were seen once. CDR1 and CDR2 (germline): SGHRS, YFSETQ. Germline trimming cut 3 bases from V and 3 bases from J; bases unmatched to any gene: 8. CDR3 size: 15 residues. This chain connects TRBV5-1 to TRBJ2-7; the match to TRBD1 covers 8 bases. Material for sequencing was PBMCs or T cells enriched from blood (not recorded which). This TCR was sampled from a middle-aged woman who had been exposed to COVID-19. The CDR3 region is CASSSGQGVGYEQYF. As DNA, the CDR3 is TGCGCCAGCAGCTCCGGACAGGGTGTGGGCTACGAGCAGTACTTC.